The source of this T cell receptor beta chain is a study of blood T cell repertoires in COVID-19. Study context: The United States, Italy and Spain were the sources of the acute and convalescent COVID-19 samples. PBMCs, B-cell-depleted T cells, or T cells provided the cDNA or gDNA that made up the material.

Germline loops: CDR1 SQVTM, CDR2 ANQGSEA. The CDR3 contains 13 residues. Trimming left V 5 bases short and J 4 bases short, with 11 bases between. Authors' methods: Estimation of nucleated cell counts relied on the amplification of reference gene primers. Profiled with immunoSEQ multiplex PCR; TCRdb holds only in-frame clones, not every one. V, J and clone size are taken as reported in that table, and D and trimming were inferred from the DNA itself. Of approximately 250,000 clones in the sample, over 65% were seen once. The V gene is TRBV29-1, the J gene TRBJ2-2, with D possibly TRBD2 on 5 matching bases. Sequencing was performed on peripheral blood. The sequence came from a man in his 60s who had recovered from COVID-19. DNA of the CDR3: TGCAGCGTTTCCGGGGTCCTCACCGGGGAGCTGTTTTTT. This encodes CSVSGVLTGELFF.